The present T cell receptor beta chain was sequenced within a study of T cell responses to AZD1222 COVID-19 vaccine. Points from the study as a whole: Spike was spanned by vaccine-associated CD4 TCRs, which were dominant at 160-218 and 743-854. Increased Spike-specific TCR breadth and depth were observed after two AZD1222 doses.

V dropped 1 base and J dropped 4 bases, with 17 bases sitting between them. Germline loops: CDR1 ENHRY, CDR2 SYGVKD. This CDR3 is built from 17 residues. The data were produced by immunoSEQ multiplex PCR, yet TCRdb's version contains in-frame clones alone and is incomplete. The data contain about 140,000 clones, 89% of them singletons. As concerns this clone: The target antigen is unknown.

The TCR was taken from an adult in good health. Sequenced material: peripheral blood, taken on day 0 of AZD1222 vaccination. The chain carries TRBV10-3 and TRBJ2-1; a possible D gene is TRBD2 (5 bases). The CDR3 loop is CAISEYPASLGYNEQFF. DNA for the CDR3: TGTGCCATCAGTGAGTACCCGGCTAGCTTGGGTTACAATGAGCAGTTCTTC.